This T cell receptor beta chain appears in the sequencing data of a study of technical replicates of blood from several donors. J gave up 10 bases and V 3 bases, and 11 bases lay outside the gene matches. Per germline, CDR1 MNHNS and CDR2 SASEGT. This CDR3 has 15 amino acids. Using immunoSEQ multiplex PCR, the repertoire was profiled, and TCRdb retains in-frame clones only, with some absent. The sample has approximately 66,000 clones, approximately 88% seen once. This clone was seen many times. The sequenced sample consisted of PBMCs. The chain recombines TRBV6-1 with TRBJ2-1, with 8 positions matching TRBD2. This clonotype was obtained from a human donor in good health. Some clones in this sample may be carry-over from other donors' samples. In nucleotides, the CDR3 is TGTGCCAGCAGTGAGGGGCTAGCGGGTGGCGGGGAGCAGTTCTTC. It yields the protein CASSEGLAGGGEQFF.